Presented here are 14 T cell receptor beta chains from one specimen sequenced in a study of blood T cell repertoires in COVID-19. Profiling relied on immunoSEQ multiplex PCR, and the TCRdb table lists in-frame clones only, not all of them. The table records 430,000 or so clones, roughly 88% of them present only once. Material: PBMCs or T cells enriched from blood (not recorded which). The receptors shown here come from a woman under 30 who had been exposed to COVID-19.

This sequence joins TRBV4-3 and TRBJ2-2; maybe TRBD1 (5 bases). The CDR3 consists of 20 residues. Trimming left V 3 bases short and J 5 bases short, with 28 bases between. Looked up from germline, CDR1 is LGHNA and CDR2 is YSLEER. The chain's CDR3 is CASSQSKTGTIFRWTGELFF. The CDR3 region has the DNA TGCGCCAGCAGCCAGAGTAAAACAGGAACTATCTTTCGGTGGACCGGGGAGCTGTTTTTT.

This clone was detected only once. In DNA form, the CDR3 reads TGTGCCATCAGCTTGACTAGCGGGACATACAATGAGCAGTTCTTC. Amino acids: CAISLTSGTYNEQFF. The V gene is TRBV10-3, the J gene TRBJ2-1, with 11 bases identical to TRBD2. The CDR3 extends over 15 amino acids. The junction had 5 bases not matched to a gene; V was cut back by 6 bases and J by 4 bases. Germline lookup yields CDR1 ENHRY and CDR2 SYGVKD.

The chain's CDR3 is CASSVGGTGNYEQFF. In DNA form, the CDR3 reads TGTGCCAGCAGCGTAGGAGGGACAGGGAATTACGAGCAGTTCTTC. This chain joins TRBV9 and TRBJ2-1; the match to TRBD1 covers 9 bases. Germline values: CDR1 SGDLS, CDR2 YYNGEE. The CDR3 covers 15 residues. The V gene end was trimmed by 0 bases and the J gene end by 10 bases; junction bases not matched to a gene: 8.

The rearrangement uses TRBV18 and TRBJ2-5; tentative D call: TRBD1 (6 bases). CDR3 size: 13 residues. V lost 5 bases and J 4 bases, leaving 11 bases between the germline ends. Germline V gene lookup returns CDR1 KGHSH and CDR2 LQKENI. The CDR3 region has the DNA TGTGCCAGCTCAAGTACAGGGACAGAGACCCAGTACTTC. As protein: CASSSTGTETQYF.

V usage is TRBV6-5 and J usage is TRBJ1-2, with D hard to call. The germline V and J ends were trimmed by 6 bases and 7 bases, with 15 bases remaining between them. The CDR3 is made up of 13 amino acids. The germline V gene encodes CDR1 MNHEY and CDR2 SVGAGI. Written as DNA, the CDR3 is TGTGCCAGCAGCGTGGGCCAGGTTGGTGGCTACACCTTC. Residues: CASSVGQVGGYTF.

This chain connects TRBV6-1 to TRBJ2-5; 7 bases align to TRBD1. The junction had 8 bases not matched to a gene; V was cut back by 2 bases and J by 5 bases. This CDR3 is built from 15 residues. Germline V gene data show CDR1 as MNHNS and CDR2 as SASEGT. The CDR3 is CASSENPRGLETQYF. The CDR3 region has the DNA TGTGCCAGCAGTGAAAATCCGAGGGGGCTGGAGACCCAGTACTTC.

For the CDR3, the DNA is TGTGCCAGCAGGCGGGGGTTTGACACCGGGGAGCTGTTTTTT. Protein: CASRRGFDTGELFF. This chain links TRBV6-5 with TRBJ2-2, with 7 bases aligning to TRBD2. The CDR3 has 14 residues. CDR1 MNHEY and CDR2 SVGAGI come from the germline V gene. Trimming at V came to 6 bases and at J to 3 bases, leaving 4 bases not matched to a gene.

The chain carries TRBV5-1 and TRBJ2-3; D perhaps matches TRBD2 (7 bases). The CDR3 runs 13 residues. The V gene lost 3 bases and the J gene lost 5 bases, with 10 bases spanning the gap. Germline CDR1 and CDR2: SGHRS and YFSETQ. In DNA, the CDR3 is TGCGCCAGCAGCTGGGGGGGCGGAGATACGCAGTATTTT. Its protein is CASSWGGGDTQYF.

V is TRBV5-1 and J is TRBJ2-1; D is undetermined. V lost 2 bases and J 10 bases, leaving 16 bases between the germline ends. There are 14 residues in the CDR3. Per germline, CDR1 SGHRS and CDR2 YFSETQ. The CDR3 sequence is CASSFGGIVGEQFF. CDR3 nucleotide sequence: TGCGCCAGCAGCTTTGGCGGCATTGTCGGCGAGCAGTTCTTC.

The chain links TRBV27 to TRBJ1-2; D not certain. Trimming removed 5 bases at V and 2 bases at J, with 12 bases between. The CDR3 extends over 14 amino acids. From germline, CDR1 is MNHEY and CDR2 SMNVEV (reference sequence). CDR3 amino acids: CASSPNSLNYGYTF. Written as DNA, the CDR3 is TGTGCCAGCAGTCCGAACAGCCTGAACTATGGCTACACCTTC.

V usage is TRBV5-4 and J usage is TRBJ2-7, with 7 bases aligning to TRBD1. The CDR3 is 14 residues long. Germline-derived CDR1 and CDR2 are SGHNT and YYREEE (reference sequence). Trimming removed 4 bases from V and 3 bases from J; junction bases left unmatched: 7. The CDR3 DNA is TGTGCCAGCAGCCAGGGGACAGTCTACTACGAGCAGTACTTC. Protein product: CASSQGTVYYEQYF.

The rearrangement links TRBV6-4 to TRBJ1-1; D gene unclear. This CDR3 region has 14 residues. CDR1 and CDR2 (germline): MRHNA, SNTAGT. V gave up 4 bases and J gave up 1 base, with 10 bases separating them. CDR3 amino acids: CASSVSRTNTEAFF. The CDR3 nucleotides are TGTGCCAGCAGTGTGTCCAGAACGAACACTGAAGCTTTCTTT.

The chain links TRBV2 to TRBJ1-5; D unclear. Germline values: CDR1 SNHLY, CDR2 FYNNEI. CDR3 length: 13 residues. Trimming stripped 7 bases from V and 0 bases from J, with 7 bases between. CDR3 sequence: CASKADSNQPQHF. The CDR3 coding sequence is TGTGCCAGCAAGGCGGATAGCAATCAGCCCCAGCATTTT.

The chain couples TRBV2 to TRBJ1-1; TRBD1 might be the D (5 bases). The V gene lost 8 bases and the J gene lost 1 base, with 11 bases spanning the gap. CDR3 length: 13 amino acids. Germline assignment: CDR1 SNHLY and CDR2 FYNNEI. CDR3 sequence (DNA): TGTGCCAGCGGAGCGCAGGGGAACACTGAAGCTTTCTTT. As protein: CASGAQGNTEAFF.